This TCR beta chain is drawn from a study of cytomegalovirus exposure and HLA in healthy donors. Healthy bone marrow donors made up the donor group. Each donor was nominally healthy when sampled (though unrecorded immune exposures were likely). PCR employed 60 Vbeta and 13 Jbeta primers. Produced via immunoSEQ multiplex PCR; TCRdb's table is partial and in-frame only. The data contain approximately 120,000 clones, around 67% of them singletons. A word on this clone: The target antigen is unknown.

Germline V gene lookup returns CDR1 MGHRA and CDR2 YSYEKL. CDR3 length equals 14 residues. The study's findings and limits: Earlier analysis yielded a pattern in which most TCR beta V segments were productive about 90% or about 30% of the time. Several V segments, TRBV6-2 and TRBV6-3 among them, could not be told apart and were dropped.

The chain recombines TRBV4-1 with TRBJ2-5; tentatively, D is TRBD2 (5 bases). The DNA matches TRBJ2-7 better at its end, which makes the J call doubtful. The sequenced material came from PBMCs. This TCR was sampled from a man aged 60 to 69 in good health and CMV-seropositive. The chain's CDR3 is CASSYSRDSYEQYF. The CDR3 DNA reads as TGCGCCAGCAGCTACTCCCGGGATAGCTACGAGCAGTACTTC.